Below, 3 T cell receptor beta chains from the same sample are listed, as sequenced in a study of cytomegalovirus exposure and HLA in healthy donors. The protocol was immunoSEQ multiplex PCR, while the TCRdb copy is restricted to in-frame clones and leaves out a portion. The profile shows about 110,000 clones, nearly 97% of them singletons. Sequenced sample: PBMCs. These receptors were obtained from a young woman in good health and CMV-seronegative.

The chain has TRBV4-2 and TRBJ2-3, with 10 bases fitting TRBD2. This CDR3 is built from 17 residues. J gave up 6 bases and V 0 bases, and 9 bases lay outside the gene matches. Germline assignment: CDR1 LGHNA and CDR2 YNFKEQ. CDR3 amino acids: CASSQEDSGGLVDTQYF. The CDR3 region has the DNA TGTGCCAGCAGCCAAGAAGATAGCGGGGGGCTTGTGGATACGCAGTATTTT.

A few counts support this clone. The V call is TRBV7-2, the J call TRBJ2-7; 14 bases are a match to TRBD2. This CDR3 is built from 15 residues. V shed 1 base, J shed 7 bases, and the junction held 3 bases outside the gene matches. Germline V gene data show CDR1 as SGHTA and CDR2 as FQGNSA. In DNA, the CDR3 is TGTGCCAGCAGCTTAGATGGACTAGCGGGGGGTGAGCAGTACTTC. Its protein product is CASSLDGLAGGEQYF.

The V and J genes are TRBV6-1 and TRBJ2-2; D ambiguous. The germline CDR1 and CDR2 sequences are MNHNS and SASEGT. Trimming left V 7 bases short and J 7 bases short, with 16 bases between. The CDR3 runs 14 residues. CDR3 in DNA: TGTGCCAGCAACGGAATACAGCTTTACGGGGAGCTGTTTTTT. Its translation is CASNGIQLYGELFF.